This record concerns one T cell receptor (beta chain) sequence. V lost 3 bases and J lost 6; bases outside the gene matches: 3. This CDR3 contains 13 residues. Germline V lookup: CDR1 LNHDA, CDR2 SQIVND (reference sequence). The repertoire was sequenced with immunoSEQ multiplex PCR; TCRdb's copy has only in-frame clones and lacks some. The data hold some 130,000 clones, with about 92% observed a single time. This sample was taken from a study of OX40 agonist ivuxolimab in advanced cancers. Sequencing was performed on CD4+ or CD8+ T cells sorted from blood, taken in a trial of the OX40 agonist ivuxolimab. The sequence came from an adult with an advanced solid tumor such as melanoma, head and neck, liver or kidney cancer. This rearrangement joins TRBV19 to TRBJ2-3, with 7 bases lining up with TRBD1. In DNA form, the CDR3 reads TGTGCCAGTAGTATGGGACAGATGGATACGCAGTATTTT. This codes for CASSMGQMDTQYF.